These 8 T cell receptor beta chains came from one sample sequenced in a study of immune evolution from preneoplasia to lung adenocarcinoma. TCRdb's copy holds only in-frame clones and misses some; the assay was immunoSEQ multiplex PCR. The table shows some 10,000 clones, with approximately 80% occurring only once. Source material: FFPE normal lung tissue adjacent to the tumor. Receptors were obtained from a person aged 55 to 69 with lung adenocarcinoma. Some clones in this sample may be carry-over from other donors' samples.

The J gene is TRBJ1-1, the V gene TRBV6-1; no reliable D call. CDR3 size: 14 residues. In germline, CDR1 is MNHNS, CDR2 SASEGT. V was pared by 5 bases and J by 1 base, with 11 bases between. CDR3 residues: CASSLLRGNTEAFF. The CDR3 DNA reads TGTGCCAGCAGTCTTCTCCGGGGGAACACTGAAGCTTTCTTT.

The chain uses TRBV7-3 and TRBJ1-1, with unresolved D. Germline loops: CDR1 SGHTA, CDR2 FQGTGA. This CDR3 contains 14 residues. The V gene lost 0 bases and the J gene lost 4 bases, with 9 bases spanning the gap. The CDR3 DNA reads TGTGCCAGCAGCTTAACGAGCAGCGTCACTGAAGCTTTCTTT. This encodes CASSLTSSVTEAFF.

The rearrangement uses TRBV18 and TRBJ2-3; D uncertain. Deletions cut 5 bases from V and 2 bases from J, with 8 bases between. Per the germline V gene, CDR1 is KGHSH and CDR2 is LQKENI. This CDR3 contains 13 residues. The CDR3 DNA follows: TGTGCCAGCTCAGCAGCTTCCACAGATACGCAGTATTTT. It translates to CASSAASTDTQYF.

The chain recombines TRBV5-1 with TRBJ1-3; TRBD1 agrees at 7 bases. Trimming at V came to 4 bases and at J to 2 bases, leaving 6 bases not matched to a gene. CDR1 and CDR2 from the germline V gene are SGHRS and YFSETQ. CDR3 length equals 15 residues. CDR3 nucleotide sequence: TGCGCCAGCAGCCCGGGGACAGTGCCTGGAAACACCATATATTTT. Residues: CASSPGTVPGNTIYF.

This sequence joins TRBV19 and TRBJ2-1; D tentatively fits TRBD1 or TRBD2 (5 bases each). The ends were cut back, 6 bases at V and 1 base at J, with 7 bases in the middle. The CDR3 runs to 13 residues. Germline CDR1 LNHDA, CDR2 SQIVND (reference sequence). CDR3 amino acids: CASSGASYNEQFF. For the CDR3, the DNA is TGTGCCAGTAGCGGGGCTTCCTACAATGAGCAGTTCTTC.

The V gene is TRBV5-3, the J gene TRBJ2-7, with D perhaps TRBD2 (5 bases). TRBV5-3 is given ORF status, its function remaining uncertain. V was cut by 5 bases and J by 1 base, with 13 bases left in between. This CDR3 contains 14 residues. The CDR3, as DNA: TGTGCCAGAAGAGGTGGAGGAAAGTCCTACGAGCAGTACTTC. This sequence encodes CARRGGGKSYEQYF.

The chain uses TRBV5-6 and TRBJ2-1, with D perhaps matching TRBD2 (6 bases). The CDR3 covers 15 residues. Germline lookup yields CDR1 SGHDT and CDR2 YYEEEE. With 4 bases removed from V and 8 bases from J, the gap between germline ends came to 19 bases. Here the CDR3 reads CASSRRLGGKDEQFF. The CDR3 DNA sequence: TGTGCCAGCAGCCGGAGACTAGGAGGTAAGGATGAGCAGTTCTTC. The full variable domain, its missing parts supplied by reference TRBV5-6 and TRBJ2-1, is DAGVTQSPTHLIKTRGQQVTLRCSPKSGHDTVSWYQQALGQGPQFIFQYYEEEERQRGNFPDRFSGHQFPNYSSELNVNALLLGDSALYLCASSRRLGGKDEQFFGPGTRLTVL.

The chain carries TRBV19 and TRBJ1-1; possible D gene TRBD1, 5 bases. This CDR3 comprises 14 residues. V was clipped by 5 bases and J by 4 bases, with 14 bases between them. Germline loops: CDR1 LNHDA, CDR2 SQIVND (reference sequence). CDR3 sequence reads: CASSRWGGGTEAFF. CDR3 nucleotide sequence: TGTGCCAGTAGTCGATGGGGCGGGGGCACTGAAGCTTTCTTT.